This is a list of T cell receptor beta chains from one sample in a study of neurological immune-mediated disorders. Via MiXCR, TCRdb re-called the 5' RACE reads, giving one row per CDR3 protein. The table has 66,000 or so distinct CDR3 sequences, nearly 3.5% seen once. The sequenced material came from PBMCs. Every receptor here comes from a middle-aged man with multiple sclerosis. Both conserved end residues are part of each CDR3. A D gene is named only where the DNA matches it firmly. Size is stated for part of the rows, as once, few or many counts, or as a class when the clone is expanded.

TRBV6-5	TRBJ1-5	many	-	TGTGCCAGCAGTTACTCGGCCAGGGCAATCAATCAGCCCCAGCATTTT	CASSYSARAINQPQHF
TRBV5-1	TRBJ1-1	many	-	TGCGCCAGCAGCTCGGGACCGAACAACGCTGAAGCTTTCTTT	CASSSGPNNAEAFF
TRBV12-3/TRBV12-4	TRBJ1-5	-	-	TGTGCCAGCAGTTTAAGTCAGGGAAATAAGACCCAGAATTTT	CASSLSQGNKTQNF
TRBV7-6	TRBJ2-3	many	TRBD2	TGTGCCAGCAGCCTAGGACTAGCGGGAGACACAGATACGCAGTATTTT	CASSLGLAGDTDTQYF
TRBV5-1	TRBJ2-5	few	-	TGCGCCAGCAGCTTGGCACTAGGGCTGGGGGAGACCCAGTACTTC	CASSLALGLGETQYF
TRBV3-1	TRBJ1-1	many	-	TGTGCCAGCAGCCTGCTGGGACGGTTGAACACTGAAGCTTTCTTT	CASSLLGRLNTEAFF
TRBV7-9	TRBJ2-1	many	-	TGTGCCAGCAGCTTCCCTAAGGACGGCTACAATGAGCAGTTCTTC	CASSFPKDGYNEQFF
TRBV21-1	TRBJ2-7	many	-	TGTGCCAGCAGTCCTAGAGGCGAGCAGTACTTC	CASSPRGEQYF
TRBV27	TRBJ2-5	many	TRBD1	TGTGCCAGCAGTCACGGACAGGGATTACAAGAGACCCAGTACTTC	CASSHGQGLQETQYF
TRBV4-1	TRBJ2-2	many	TRBD1	TGCGCCAGCAGCTTAAATGACTGGACAGGGGAACACGGGGAGCTGTTTTTT	CASSLNDWTGEHGELFF
TRBV5-1	TRBJ1-2	many	TRBD1	TGCGCCAGCAGCTTGGGCCTCGACAGGGGGCTCGGAGTAGATGGCTACACCTTC	CASSLGLDRGLGVDGYTF
TRBV6-6	TRBJ2-3	many	-	TGTGCCAGCAGCTTATTACAGGGCTTCACAGATACGCAGTATTTT	CASSLLQGFTDTQYF
TRBV29-1	TRBJ2-7	many	TRBD1	TGCAGCGTCAATGGGGGACAGGCCCCCACCTACGAGCAGTACTTC	CSVNGGQAPTYEQYF
TRBV6-5	TRBJ2-3	many	-	TGTGCCATTGGGAGACAGGCCATGAATACGCAGTATTTT	CAIGRQAMNTQYF
TRBV5-6	TRBJ2-1	many	-	TGTGCCAGCAGTAGGGAACCATCCTACAATGAGCAGTTCTTC	CASSREPSYNEQFF
TRBV27	TRBJ2-1	many	-	TGTGCCAGTACCCCGGGGGATGGTAGCTACAATGAGCAGTTCTTC	CASTPGDGSYNEQFF
TRBV29-1	TRBJ2-3	many	-	TGCAGCGTTGGGATTGATACGCAGTATTTT	CSVGIDTQYF
TRBV6-5	TRBJ2-7	many	-	TGTGCCAGCAGTTCCGTTAGTCACGAGCAGTACTTC	CASSSVSHEQYF
TRBV29-1	TRBJ2-3	many	TRBD1	TGCAGCGTTGCCCGGACAGGGCGAACGCAGTATTTT	CSVARTGRTQYF
TRBV29-1	TRBJ1-5	many	-	TGCAGCGTTTCTCTTGGGGGCAATCAGCCCCAGCATTTT	CSVSLGGNQPQHF